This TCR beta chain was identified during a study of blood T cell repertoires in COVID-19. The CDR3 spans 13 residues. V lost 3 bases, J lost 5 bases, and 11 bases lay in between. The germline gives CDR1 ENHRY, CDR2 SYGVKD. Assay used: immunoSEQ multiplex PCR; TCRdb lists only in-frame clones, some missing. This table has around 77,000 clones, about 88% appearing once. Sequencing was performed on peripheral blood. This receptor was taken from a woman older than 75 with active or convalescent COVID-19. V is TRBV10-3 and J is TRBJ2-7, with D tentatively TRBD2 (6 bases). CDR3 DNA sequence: TGTGCCATCAGTGAAGTCGGAGGGAACGAGCAGTACTTC. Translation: CAISEVGGNEQYF.